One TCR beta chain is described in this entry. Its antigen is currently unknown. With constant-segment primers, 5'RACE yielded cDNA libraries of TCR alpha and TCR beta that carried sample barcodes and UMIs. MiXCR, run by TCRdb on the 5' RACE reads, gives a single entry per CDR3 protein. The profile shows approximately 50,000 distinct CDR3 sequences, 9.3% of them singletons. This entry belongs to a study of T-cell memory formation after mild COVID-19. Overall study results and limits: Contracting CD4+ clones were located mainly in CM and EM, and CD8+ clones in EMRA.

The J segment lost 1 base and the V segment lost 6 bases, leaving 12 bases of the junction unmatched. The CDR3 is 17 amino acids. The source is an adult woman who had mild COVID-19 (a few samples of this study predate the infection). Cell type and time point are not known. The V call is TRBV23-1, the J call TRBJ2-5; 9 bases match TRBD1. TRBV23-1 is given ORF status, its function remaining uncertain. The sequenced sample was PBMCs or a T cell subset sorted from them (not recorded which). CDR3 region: CASSQGPGQGSQETQYF. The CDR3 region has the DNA TGCGCCAGCAGCCAAGGCCCGGGACAGGGTTCCCAAGAGACCCAGTACTTC.